This T cell receptor beta chain was captured in a study of Ad26.COV2.S vaccination and SARS-CoV-2 variants. Whole-study findings and limits: Comparability of non-spike TCR breadth was observed across vaccine and placebo recipients. Following vaccination, spike-specific CD8+ and CD4+ T cell responses reportedly exhibited substantial breadth.

Germline CDR1 SGHTA, CDR2 FQGNSA. V was pared by 5 bases and J by 2 bases, with 12 bases between. This CDR3 contains 14 residues. This table comes from immunoSEQ multiplex PCR, and its TCRdb copy is limited to in-frame clones, with some not included. Of under 150,000 clones listed, 86% are singletons. This clone was detected only a few times. Its antigen remains unknown. Source: peripheral blood, taken after recovery from COVID-19. The receptor's source is a human donor who had recovered from COVID-19. This chain links TRBV7-2 with TRBJ1-1, with no clear D. This CDR3 is CASSARIFNTEAFF. The CDR3, as DNA: TGTGCCAGCAGCGCGCGGATATTTAACACTGAAGCTTTCTTT.